What follows are 20 T cell receptor beta chains derived from one specimen sequenced in a study of T-cell reconstitution after alpha-beta-depleted transplantation in children. The TCRbeta library was prepared with unique molecular identifiers. One entry per CDR3 protein, called by TCRdb with MiXCR from the PCR reads. The sample lists about 500,000 distinct CDR3 sequences, 32% occurring once. The starting material was PBMCs from the stem cell graft donor, obtained from the stem cell graft. These receptors were obtained from a human donor who donated a stem cell graft to a child with aplastic anemia.

The V and J genes are TRBV12-5 and TRBJ1-5, with a weak D call TRBD1 (6 bases). The CDR3 covers 13 residues. Germline V gene lookup returns CDR1 LGHNT and CDR2 FRNRAP. Trimming shortened V by 6 bases and J by 1 base, and 7 bases separated the two germline ends. The CDR3: CASGRGSNQPQHF. The CDR3 DNA is TGTGCTAGTGGCAGGGGAAGCAATCAGCCCCAGCATTTT.

This clonotype occurred a few times. The chain employs TRBV29-1 and TRBJ1-2; no clear D. V lost 0 bases and J 4 bases, leaving 3 bases between the germline ends. CDR3 length equals 11 residues. Germline V gene sequence: CDR1 SQVTM, CDR2 ANQGSEA. CDR3 DNA: TGCAGCGTTGAAGACATCTATGGCTACACCTTC. Its protein product is CSVEDIYGYTF.

The chain employs TRBV29-1 and TRBJ1-1; TRBD1 is a possible D gene (6 bases). V was cut by 4 bases and J by 7 bases, with 10 bases left in between. The CDR3 contains 11 residues. Germline CDR1 and CDR2: SQVTM and ANQGSEA. The CDR3 nucleotides are TGCAGCGTTGTTGGGACACGTGAAGCTTTCTTT. As protein: CSVVGTREAFF.

The rearrangement uses TRBV7-2 and TRBJ2-1; TRBD1 matches at 7 bases. The germline V gene encodes CDR1 SGHTA and CDR2 FQGNSA. This CDR3 has 14 amino acids. The J segment lost 8 bases and the V segment lost 5 bases, leaving 9 bases of the junction unmatched. The CDR3 loop is CASSQVTGVYEQFF. CDR3 coding DNA: TGTGCCAGCAGCCAAGTAACAGGGGTGTATGAGCAGTTCTTC. Filled out from reference TRBV7-2 and TRBJ2-1, the complete variable domain reads GAGVSQSPSNKVTEKGKDVELRCDPISGHTALYWYRQSLGQGLEFLIYFQGNSAPDKSGLPSDRFSAERTGGSVSTLTIQRTQQEDSAVYLCASSQVTGVYEQFFGPGTRLTVL.

Only a few counts were recorded for this clonotype. This sequence joins TRBV29-1 and TRBJ2-7, with D perhaps matching TRBD1 or TRBD2 (5 bases each). Between the trimmed V and J ends, which lost 6 bases and 1 base, there was a span of 10 bases. CDR3 size: 12 residues. Germline CDR1 SQVTM, CDR2 ANQGSEA. The DNA of the CDR3 is TGCAGCGTGGGGGAGAGGTCCTACGAGCAGTACTTC. This encodes CSVGERSYEQYF.

This chain uses TRBV18 with TRBJ2-1; D might be TRBD2 (6 bases). Germline V gene lookup returns CDR1 KGHSH and CDR2 LQKENI. This CDR3 region has 14 residues. Trimming took 3 bases from V and 6 from J, leaving 12 bases between them. DNA for the CDR3: TGTGCCAGCTCACCGACTAGTTTGCGCAATGAGCAGTTCTTC. Encoded protein: CASSPTSLRNEQFF.

This clonotype was detected only a few times. The V gene is TRBV7-9, the J gene TRBJ2-5; the D gene is possibly TRBD1 (6 bases). Looked up from germline, CDR1 is SEHNR and CDR2 is FQNEAQ (reference sequence). The CDR3 extends over 13 amino acids. Trimming stripped 7 bases from V and 3 bases from J, with 12 bases between. In DNA form, the CDR3 reads TGTGCCAGCAAGCAGGCAGGGGAAGAGACCCAGTACTTC. Protein product: CASKQAGEETQYF.

This rearrangement joins TRBV7-2 to TRBJ1-6; D is possibly TRBD1 (6 bases). Germline V gene lookup returns CDR1 SGHTA and CDR2 FQGNSA. The CDR3 sequence is 16 residues long. Trimming took 0 bases from V and 7 from J, leaving 13 bases between them. The CDR3 spells CASSLAQGSGNSPLHF. CDR3 in DNA: TGTGCCAGCAGCTTAGCACAGGGATCCGGGAATTCACCCCTCCACTTT.

The chain is built from TRBV29-1 and TRBJ2-3; 8 nucleotides match TRBD2. The CDR3 is 15 amino acids. Looked up from germline, CDR1 is SQVTM and CDR2 is ANQGSEA. The J segment lost 3 bases and the V segment lost 7 bases, leaving 12 bases of the junction unmatched. The CDR3 spells CSGTLAGRRTDTQYF. CDR3 bases: TGCAGCGGTACTCTAGCGGGCAGAAGGACAGATACGCAGTATTTT.

This clonotype came up a few times. J is TRBJ2-1 and V is TRBV29-1, with D unresolved. V was pared by 8 bases and J by 0 bases, with 8 bases between. This CDR3 spans 12 amino acids. Germline loops: CDR1 SQVTM, CDR2 ANQGSEA. The CDR3 loop is CSSRISYNEQFF. CDR3 DNA: TGCAGCTCTAGAATCTCCTACAATGAGCAGTTCTTC.

This clonotype appeared a few times. The chain links TRBV20-1 to TRBJ2-4; 12 nucleotides line up with TRBD2. The V and J ends lost 1 base and 10 bases, in that order; junction bases with no gene match: 2. The CDR3 length is 13 residues. CDR1 is DFQATT, CDR2 SNEGSKA, per germline (reference sequence). CDR3 region: CSARGLAGEIQYF. DNA for the CDR3: TGCAGTGCTAGAGGACTAGCGGGAGAAATTCAGTACTTC.

This chain uses TRBV18 with TRBJ2-1, with TRBD2 matching 9 bases. V trimming: 3 bases; J trimming: 3 bases; junction bases outside the gene matches: 3. Germline CDR1 reads KGHSH; CDR2 reads LQKENI. CDR3 length equals 15 residues. The CDR3 reads CASSPGRGGYNEQFF. The CDR3 DNA follows: TGTGCCAGCTCACCCGGGCGGGGGGGCTACAATGAGCAGTTCTTC.

The V and J genes are TRBV29-1 and TRBJ1-1; tentatively, D is TRBD1 (6 bases). Trimming took 3 bases from V and 11 from J, leaving 10 bases between them. Germline-derived CDR1 and CDR2 are SQVTM and ANQGSEA. The length of the CDR3 is 10 residues. DNA for the CDR3: TGCAGCGTTGAGGAGGGGGTTGCTTTCTTT. Amino acid sequence: CSVEEGVAFF.

J is TRBJ2-1 and V is TRBV7-2; D ambiguous. This CDR3 contains 12 residues. Trimming stripped 5 bases from V and 15 bases from J, with 17 bases between. CDR1 and CDR2 (germline): SGHTA, FQGNSA. The CDR3 here is CASSPLTDSRFF. The CDR3 coding sequence is TGTGCCAGCAGCCCCCTGACGGATTCTCGGTTCTTC.

This clonotype was detected a few times. J is TRBJ2-7 and V is TRBV11-2; D may match TRBD1 or TRBD2 (5 bases each). Trimming removed 5 bases from V and 0 bases from J, with 20 bases in between. This CDR3 region has 17 residues. Germline V gene sequence: CDR1 SGHAT, CDR2 FQNNGV. This CDR3 reads CASSQPPGTASSYEQYF. The CDR3 coding sequence is TGTGCCAGCAGCCAGCCCCCAGGGACGGCCAGCTCCTACGAGCAGTACTTC.

In its sample, this clonotype was seen a few times. The rearrangement joins TRBV20-1 to TRBJ2-5; either TRBD1 or TRBD2 may supply D (5 bases each). Germline loops: CDR1 DFQATT, CDR2 SNEGSKA (reference sequence). Trimming shortened V by 1 base and J by 5 bases, and 11 bases separated the two germline ends. The CDR3 extends over 13 amino acids. The CDR3 sequence: CSARVGAGETQYF. In DNA form, the CDR3 reads TGCAGTGCTAGAGTCGGGGCCGGGGAGACCCAGTACTTC.

The chain is built from TRBV30 and TRBJ2-1; D is perhaps TRBD1 (6 bases). The CDR3 is 16 amino acids. Germline V gene lookup returns CDR1 GTSNPN and CDR2 SVGIG (reference sequence). Trimming shortened V by 2 bases and J by 3 bases, and 17 bases separated the two germline ends. The chain's CDR3 is CAWSSHRVSIYNEQFF. The CDR3, as DNA: TGTGCCTGGAGTAGCCACAGGGTATCAATCTACAATGAGCAGTTCTTC.

Turning to this clonotype: At one boundary the junction diverges from the germline segment, which might be a read error. The chain employs TRBV4-2 and TRBJ1-4; the D is unclear. From germline, CDR1 is LGHNA and CDR2 YNFKEQ. The CDR3 length is 16 residues. The CDR3: CASSQEGRWTNGKLFF. The CDR3 DNA sequence: TGTGCCAGCAGCCAAGAGGGGAGGTGGACTAATGGAAAACTGTTTTTT.

The chain uses TRBV6-1 and TRBJ1-5, with TRBD1 as a possible D gene (6 bases). Germline-derived CDR1 and CDR2 are MNHNS and SASEGT. This CDR3 has 15 amino acids. V dropped 6 bases and J dropped 3 bases, with 15 bases sitting between them. CDR3 region: CASRRLDRLNQPQHF. For the CDR3, the DNA is TGTGCCAGCAGAAGACTGGACAGACTCAATCAGCCCCAGCATTTT.

V is TRBV11-2 and J is TRBJ2-5; 16 nucleotides align to TRBD2. This CDR3 region has 18 residues. Trimming took 4 bases from V and 5 from J; bases not matched to a gene: 10. Germline values: CDR1 SGHAT, CDR2 FQNNGV. The CDR3 DNA follows: TGTGCCAGCAGCTGGGGACTAGCGGGAGGGCCGATTCGGGAGACCCAGTACTTC. Translated: CASSWGLAGGPIRETQYF.